This record covers a single TCR beta chain. Under the authors' procedure: Estimates of nucleated cell counts were drawn from the amplification of reference gene primers. Using immunoSEQ multiplex PCR, the repertoire was profiled, and TCRdb retains in-frame clones only, with some absent. D and trimming come from the DNA, and the V and J calls and clone size come from that table. The repertoire includes 240,000 or so clones, 60% to 75% of them detected once, and about 3.5% sits in the top ten. The sample is drawn from a study of blood T cell repertoires in COVID-19. Study-level information: PBMCs, B-cell-depleted T cells, or T cells provided the cDNA or gDNA that made up the material.

Input material: peripheral blood. This TCR came from a woman of 80 years or more with acute or convalescent COVID-19.

The chain's CDR3 is CAWATGSSGNTIYF. CDR3 bases: TGTGCCTGGGCGACAGGGTCCTCTGGAAACACCATATATTTT. The V gene is TRBV30, the J gene TRBJ1-3; TRBD1 matches 7 bases. V shed 5 bases and J 0 bases; nucleotides not matched to a gene: 4. CDR3 length: 14 residues. Germline CDR1 GTSNPN, CDR2 SVGIG (reference sequence).